The 17 T cell receptor beta chains below all came from one sample that was sequenced in a study of CD8 T cells in Susac syndrome. Roughly 0.5 to 1 ug RNA was reverse transcribed with random hexamers. A single record per CDR3 protein comes from TCRdb applying MiXCR to the immunoSEQ multiplex PCR reads. The sample lists 170,000 or so distinct CDR3 sequences, around 94% occurring once. The sequencing input was CD4+ T cells from PBMCs. All receptors derive from a human donor with Susac syndrome.

This chain links TRBV20-1 with TRBJ1-4; D is unclear. Germline V gene sequence: CDR1 DFQATT, CDR2 SNEGSKA (reference sequence). The CDR3 spans 11 residues. Trimming pared 7 bases from V and 9 bases from J, leaving 12 bases between. CDR3 region: CSGVGRKKLFF. As DNA, the CDR3 is TGCAGTGGAGTTGGGAGGAAAAAACTGTTTTTT.

The chain uses TRBV6-2 or TRBV6-3 and TRBJ2-5; unclear D gene. Germline V lookup: CDR1 MNHEY, CDR2 SVGEGT. There are 13 residues in the CDR3. V was trimmed by 2 bases and J by 2 bases, leaving 6 bases between them. The CDR3 DNA reads as TGTGCCAGCAGTTACCCCTCTCAAGAGACCCAGTACTTC. Amino acids: CASSYPSQETQYF.

This rearrangement joins TRBV29-1 to TRBJ1-2; a possible D gene is TRBD1 (5 bases). Trimming stripped 4 bases from V and 1 base from J, with 7 bases between. Germline CDR1 SQVTM, CDR2 ANQGSEA. CDR3 length: 12 residues. As DNA, the CDR3 is TGCAGCGTTGTTAGGGGTAACTATGGCTACACCTTC. As protein: CSVVRGNYGYTF.

The chain couples TRBV5-4 to TRBJ1-1, with no clear D. Germline CDR1 is SGHNT and CDR2 is YYREEE (reference sequence). V gave up 2 bases and J gave up 1 base, with 12 bases separating them. CDR3 length: 15 amino acids. In DNA form, the CDR3 reads TGTGCCAGCAGCTTCACTACCGGGAAGAACACTGAAGCTTTCTTT. This codes for CASSFTTGKNTEAFF.

This chain uses TRBV30 with TRBJ2-1; 8 positions match TRBD1. With V trimmed by 5 bases and J by 3 bases, 6 bases remained unmatched. CDR3 length equals 14 residues. The germline V gene encodes CDR1 GTSNPN and CDR2 SVGIG (reference sequence). Here the CDR3 reads CAWYSGTGYNEQFF. The CDR3 nucleotides read TGTGCCTGGTACTCCGGGACAGGCTACAATGAGCAGTTCTTC.

The chain employs TRBV12-3 or TRBV12-4 and TRBJ2-1, with D perhaps matching TRBD1 or TRBD2 (5 bases each). The CDR3 sequence is 14 residues long. V was pared by 7 bases and J by 4 bases, with 14 bases between. This chain's CDR3 is CASNLGDQYNEQFF. CDR3 coding DNA: TGTGCCAGCAACCTTGGGGACCAATACAATGAGCAGTTCTTC.

The gene calls are TRBV5-8 and TRBJ1-2; D gene uncertain. Germline V gene sequence: CDR1 SGHTS, CDR2 YDEGEE. The CDR3 extends over 13 amino acids. V lost 4 bases to trimming and J lost 7 bases, with 14 bases between them. The CDR3, as DNA: TGTGCCAGCAGCCCTGACGGGGAGCGTGGCTACACCTTC. This sequence encodes CASSPDGERGYTF.

V and J are TRBV18 and TRBJ1-6; D is ambiguous. V lost 2 bases and J lost 7, with 9 bases in between. The CDR3 has 14 amino acids. Germline-derived CDR1 and CDR2 are KGHSH and LQKENI. CDR3: CASSPTDVNSPLHF. As DNA, the CDR3 is TGTGCCAGCTCACCAACTGACGTAAATTCACCCCTCCACTTT.

The chain is built from TRBV11-3 and TRBJ2-5, with TRBD2 identical over 13 bases. CDR3 length: 15 amino acids. Germline lookup yields CDR1 SGHNT and CDR2 YENEEA. The ends lost 5 bases at V and 3 bases at J; junction bases unmatched: 3. The CDR3 loop is CASSVGLAGEETQYF. CDR3 bases: TGTGCCAGCAGCGTCGGACTAGCGGGGGAAGAGACCCAGTACTTC.

This clonotype occurred a few times. The chain uses TRBV11-2 and TRBJ1-6, with TRBD1 matching 9 bases. The trim removed 5 bases at V and 5 bases at J, leaving 4 bases unmatched. The CDR3 extends over 15 amino acids. The germline CDR1 and CDR2 sequences are SGHAT and FQNNGV. CDR3 amino acids: CASSPRTGDNSPLHF. The CDR3 DNA is TGTGCCAGCAGCCCCCGGACAGGGGATAATTCACCCCTCCACTTT.

The CDR3 DNA reads TGCAGTGCGGGAGACGGGCGGCGTGAGCAGTTCTTC. Translated: CSAGDGRREQFF. V gene TRBV20-1 combines with J gene TRBJ2-1; weak D call: TRBD2 (5 bases). The CDR3 totals 12 residues. CDR1 is DFQATT and CDR2 is SNEGSKA in the germline V gene (reference sequence). V lost 6 bases, J lost 9 bases, and 15 bases lay in between.

The chain joins TRBV9 to TRBJ2-1; unclear D gene. The CDR3 loop spans 14 amino acids. From germline, CDR1 is SGDLS and CDR2 YYNGEE. V lost 4 bases and J lost 2, with 10 bases in between. CDR3 protein: CASSPRSAYNEQFF. In DNA, the CDR3 is TGTGCCAGCAGCCCCCGGTCCGCCTACAATGAGCAGTTCTTC.

The gene calls are TRBV2 and TRBJ2-2; 10 positions agree with TRBD1. Losses at the gene ends were 8 bases for V and 5 bases for J; bases not matched to a gene: 5. The germline V gene encodes CDR1 SNHLY and CDR2 FYNNEI. CDR3 length: 14 amino acids. CDR3 in amino acids: CASGGTGETGELFF. In DNA form, the CDR3 reads TGTGCCAGCGGGGGGACAGGGGAGACCGGGGAGCTGTTTTTT.

V is TRBV9 and J is TRBJ1-3; no definite D call. The CDR3 runs to 18 residues. The V and J ends lost 0 bases and 3 bases respectively, with 19 bases between them. The germline V gene has CDR1 SGDLS and CDR2 YYNGEE. Written as DNA, the CDR3 is TGTGCCAGCAGCGTAGCAGGATACGGGCGGGAGCTTGGAAACACCATATATTTT. Its translation: CASSVAGYGRELGNTIYF.

Written as DNA, the CDR3 is TGTGCCAGCAGCGTCCGTCACATTAGGAACACCGGGGAGCTGTTTTTT. Encoded protein: CASSVRHIRNTGELFF. The V and J genes are TRBV9 and TRBJ2-2; no firm D call. CDR1 and CDR2 (germline): SGDLS, YYNGEE. The CDR3 runs to 16 residues. V shed 2 bases and J shed 1 base, with 12 bases lying between them.

V and J are TRBV30 and TRBJ2-3; D perhaps matches TRBD1 (6 bases). Germline V lookup: CDR1 GTSNPN, CDR2 SVGIG (reference sequence). The CDR3 loop spans 15 amino acids. The germline V and J ends were trimmed by 4 bases and 3 bases, with 17 bases remaining between them. The CDR3 nucleotides read TGTGCCTGGAAATCGCGGCAGGGGAAAACAGATACGCAGTATTTT. Protein: CAWKSRQGKTDTQYF.

J is TRBJ2-3 and V is TRBV18, with D possibly matching TRBD2 (5 bases). The V gene lost 4 bases and the J gene lost 6 bases, with 14 bases spanning the gap. The CDR3 has 14 residues. The germline gives CDR1 KGHSH, CDR2 LQKENI. This chain's CDR3 is CASSLVHSGDTQYF. The CDR3 nucleotides read TGTGCCAGCTCACTCGTTCATTCGGGGGATACGCAGTATTTT.